This T cell receptor (beta chain) stems from a study of CD8+CD57+ T cells in acquired aplastic anemia (dated by TCRdb to 2016 to 2019). The study in broad terms: DNA extracted from sorted CD4+ and CD8+ cells had a mean of approximately 3.4 ug, with a range of roughly 0.18 to 27.4 ug. An average of approximately 9.8 million reads for CD4+ cells and 11 million or so reads for CD8+ cells was obtained from healthy donor samples. The full study reports these points: Around 28 CD8+ CDR3 sequences were found to be shared between patients and controls, but these sequences appeared to be highly expressed in patients and within the immunodominant clones of the patients. CD8+ Simpson's diversity did not differ significantly between patients and healthy controls (P=0.060).

In this study, sorted CD4+ and CD8+ T cells from the blood of healthy subjects and of severe aplastic anemia patients had their TCR repertoires deep-sequenced. Ficoll-Paque density gradient centrifugation was used to isolate peripheral blood mononuclear cells. Before DNA extraction, CD4+ and CD8+ T cells were sorted by FACS or by magnetic beads. Profiling of TCR beta VDJ combinations and CDR3 sequences used genomic DNA as the template. An Illumina HiSeq 2000 was used for TCR repertoire sequencing. In the original analysis: Repertoire assessment relied on Simpson's diversity index, CDR3 size and DJ length profiles, and TRBV/TRBJ rearrangement plots. The most abundant DNA sequence in the deep sequencing data was defined as the immunodominant clone. CDR3 amino acid sequences were screened for sharing across subjects and were compared with published repertoires and the VDJdb database. TCRdb ran its own pipeline on the public reads, namely fastp trimming at Q25 and MiXCR clone calling, and kept in-frame beta chains. When rows share a CDR3 protein, they turn into one entry using the most common DNA and genes. The authors' filters were not applied to this entry. The sample table holds hundreds of thousands of distinct CDR3 sequences, of which under 80% were seen once. Of the sample, around 4% is held by the ten largest clones.

For this clonotype: This receptor's antigen is unknown. There are no base qualities to consult, and no much larger clone falls within one base.

In the germline V gene, CDR1 corresponds to LGHNA and CDR2 to YSLEER. Inclusive of the bounding cysteine and phenylalanine, the CDR3 is 11 residues long. Only CDR3 DNA is held: 33 bases, read in frame from base 1. V is cut by 11 bases and J by 5 bases, and the space between the germline ends is 12 bases. The sequence was obtained from a human donor in good health, serving as a control. The sample was sorted CD4+, CD8+, or CD8+CD57+ T cells (not recorded which) from PBMCs. The receptor chain draws on TRBV4-3 and TRBJ1-2; no D gene call is confident. The base sequence is TGCGCCGTTGAGAAGGGATATGGCTACACCTTC. Translated, this gives CAVEKGYGYTF.